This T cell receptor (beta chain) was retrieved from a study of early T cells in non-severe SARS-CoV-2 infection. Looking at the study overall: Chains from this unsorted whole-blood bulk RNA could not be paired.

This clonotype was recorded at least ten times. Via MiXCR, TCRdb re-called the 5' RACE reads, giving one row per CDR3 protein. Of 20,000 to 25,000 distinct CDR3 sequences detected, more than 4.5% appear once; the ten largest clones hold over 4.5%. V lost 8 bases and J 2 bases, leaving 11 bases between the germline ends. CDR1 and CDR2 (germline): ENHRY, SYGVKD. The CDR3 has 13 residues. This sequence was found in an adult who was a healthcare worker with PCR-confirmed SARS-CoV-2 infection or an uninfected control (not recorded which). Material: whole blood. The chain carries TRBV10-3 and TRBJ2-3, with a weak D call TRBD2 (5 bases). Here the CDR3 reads CAIGLGDTDTQYF. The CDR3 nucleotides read TGTGCCATCGGTTTGGGAGACACAGATACGCAGTATTTT.